The 17 T cell receptor beta chains listed next were all sequenced from one sample in a study of response to subunit inactivated influenza vaccine. TCRdb itself ran the RT-PCR reads through MiXCR, one entry per CDR3 protein. The table lists about 620,000 distinct CDR3 sequences, approximately 12% of them singletons. This specimen was PBMCs from blood, taken on the day of vaccination. The receptor source for this set is a man in his forties or fifties who received an inactivated influenza vaccine.

This chain joins TRBV6-6 and TRBJ2-1; no firm D call. CDR3 length: 11 residues. Trimming took 6 bases from V and 9 from J, leaving 9 bases between them. Per the germline V gene, CDR1 is MNHNY and CDR2 is SVGAGI (reference sequence). The CDR3 DNA sequence: TGTGCCAGCAGGGTTAGTAGTGAGCAGTTCTTC. Translating it yields CASRVSSEQFF.

The table lists this clonotype with many counts. The V gene is TRBV7-2, the J gene TRBJ1-3; no definite D call. The CDR3 length is 16 residues. Trimming pared 2 bases from V and 0 bases from J, leaving 11 bases between. Germline V lookup: CDR1 SGHTA, CDR2 FQGNSA. CDR3 residues: CASSLMSSSSGNTIYF. CDR3 DNA sequence: TGTGCCAGCAGCTTAATGTCTTCTTCCTCTGGAAACACCATATATTTT.

The table lists this clonotype with many counts. The J gene is TRBJ2-1, the V gene TRBV6-1; 8 bases fit TRBD2. The germline V gene has CDR1 MNHNS and CDR2 SASEGT. V shed 6 bases and J 3 bases; nucleotides not matched to a gene: 7. CDR3 length: 15 amino acids. CDR3 sequence (DNA): TGTGCCAGCAGCCGCAGTAGCGGGGACTACAATGAGCAGTTCTTC. Protein: CASSRSSGDYNEQFF.

This clonotype was picked up a small number of times. The J gene is TRBJ2-7, the V gene TRBV20-1; unclear D gene. Germline loops: CDR1 DFQATT, CDR2 SNEGSKA (reference sequence). This CDR3 has 14 amino acids. Trimming took 1 base from V and 4 from J, leaving 14 bases between them. CDR3 residues: CSARGEGIRYEQYF. DNA of the CDR3: TGCAGTGCTAGAGGAGAAGGGATTAGGTACGAGCAGTACTTC.

The chain has TRBV19 and TRBJ2-1; the match to TRBD2 covers 8 bases. The V and J ends lost 7 bases and 3 bases, in that order; junction bases with no gene match: 5. CDR3 length equals 14 residues. Germline CDR1 LNHDA, CDR2 SQIVND (reference sequence). The CDR3 region has the DNA TGTGCCAGTATGCGGGAGGACCACTACAATGAGCAGTTCTTC. Its protein product is CASMREDHYNEQFF.

The sample holds many counts of this clonotype. The chain carries TRBV19 and TRBJ1-2; D remains ambiguous. Per germline, CDR1 LNHDA and CDR2 SQIVND (reference sequence). Trimming took off 1 base at V and 4 bases at J, with 10 bases between the two ends. CDR3 size: 14 residues. CDR3 sequence (DNA): TGTGCCAGTAGTATAGTTGAGGGTACCTATGGCTACACCTTC. Residues: CASSIVEGTYGYTF.

This clonotype was observed a few times. The chain carries TRBV9 and TRBJ1-6; D ambiguous. The length of the CDR3 is 15 residues. Germline CDR1 and CDR2: SGDLS and YYNGEE. Between the trimmed V and J ends, which lost 0 bases and 10 bases, there was a span of 14 bases. The CDR3 reads CASSVENRGGSPLHF. CDR3 bases: TGTGCCAGCAGCGTAGAAAATCGGGGTGGGTCACCCCTCCACTTT.

About this clonotype: A much larger clone is a single base away; this may be a read error. V is TRBV12-3 or TRBV12-4 and J is TRBJ2-5; a possible D gene is TRBD1 (5 bases). Trimming shortened V by 3 bases and J by 4 bases, and 12 bases separated the two germline ends. This CDR3 comprises 14 residues. CDR3 nucleotide sequence: TGTGCCAGCAGTTTCAGGACATCCGGAGAGACCCAGTACTTC. As protein: CASSFRTSGETQYF.

The chain uses TRBV20-1 and TRBJ1-6; 8 bases are shared with TRBD1. Germline V gene data show CDR1 as DFQATT and CDR2 as SNEGSKA (reference sequence). V lost 6 bases, J lost 3 bases, and 4 bases stayed unmatched. The CDR3 extends over 14 amino acids. CDR3 nucleotide sequence: TGCAGTGCCCGGGGACAGGACTATAATTCACCCCTCCACTTT. Its protein is CSARGQDYNSPLHF.

This clonotype was counted between two and nine times. V gene TRBV4-1 combines with J gene TRBJ1-1; D may be TRBD1 (6 bases). The V gene's germline CDR1 is MGHRA and CDR2 YSYEKL. The V gene lost 3 bases and the J gene lost 1 base, with 9 bases spanning the gap. The CDR3 length is 14 residues. The CDR3 loop reads CASSHRTENTEAFF. The CDR3 region has the DNA TGCGCCAGCAGCCACAGGACAGAGAACACTGAAGCTTTCTTT.

At least ten counts were recorded for this clonotype. The chain couples TRBV5-1 to TRBJ2-7, with D hard to call. Trimming removed 1 base at V and 4 bases at J, with 15 bases between. The CDR3 has 15 residues. Germline loops: CDR1 SGHRS, CDR2 YFSETQ. The CDR3 here is CASSLSLGEGYEQYF. For the CDR3, the DNA is TGCGCCAGCAGCTTGTCCCTGGGTGAAGGTTACGAGCAGTACTTC.

About this clonotype itself: With a much larger clone just one base away, this may be a read error. This rearrangement joins TRBV20-1 to TRBJ2-1, with D possibly TRBD2 on 6 matching bases. Germline V lookup: CDR1 DFQATT, CDR2 SNEGSKA (reference sequence). This CDR3 is 14 amino acids long. In DNA, the CDR3 is TGCAGCGCAACCCCCGGGGTGGCGGGATCAGAGCAGTTCTTC. Its translation: CSATPGVAGSEQFF.

This clonotype was seen more than once but under ten times. V gene TRBV7-8 combines with J gene TRBJ1-6; D remains ambiguous. CDR1 and CDR2 (germline): SGHVS, FQNEAQ. The CDR3 covers 15 residues. The V end lost 2 bases, the J end lost 6 bases, and 11 bases lay between the germline ends. In DNA, the CDR3 is TGTGCCAGCAGCTTAATCAGCCAAGTTAATTCACCCCTCCACTTT. This translates into CASSLISQVNSPLHF.

This clonotype has more than one count but fewer than ten. J is TRBJ2-5 and V is TRBV12-3 or TRBV12-4, with D perhaps matching TRBD1 or TRBD2 (5 bases each). Deletions cut 4 bases from V and 5 bases from J, with 11 bases between. This CDR3 has 13 amino acids. The CDR3 loop reads CASSSWGLETQYF. CDR3 sequence (DNA): TGTGCCAGCAGTTCTTGGGGGTTGGAGACCCAGTACTTC.

The rearrangement links TRBV28 to TRBJ2-7, with 13 positions matching TRBD2. There are 16 residues in the CDR3. V gave up 8 bases and J gave up 3 bases; unmatched junction bases: 10. Germline V gene data show CDR1 as MDHEN and CDR2 as SYDVKM. The CDR3 is CASQPGTSGTVYEQYF. In DNA, the CDR3 is TGTGCCAGCCAGCCTGGGACTAGCGGGACAGTCTACGAGCAGTACTTC.

In its sample, this clonotype was seen a few times. V and J are TRBV12-3 or TRBV12-4 and TRBJ1-3; 10 positions match TRBD1. The CDR3 spans 14 residues. The V and J ends lost 6 bases and 3 bases, in that order; junction bases with no gene match: 2. The CDR3 sequence is CASRTGGFGNTIYF. CDR3 DNA sequence: TGTGCCAGCAGGACAGGGGGCTTTGGAAACACCATATATTTT.

This clonotype was seen just once. This CDR3 reads CSARPGGGWTDTQYF. CDR3 nucleotides: TGCAGTGCTAGACCGGGGGGCGGGTGGACAGATACGCAGTATTTT. The V and J genes are TRBV20-1 and TRBJ2-3, with a weak D call TRBD2 (7 bases). Per germline, CDR1 DFQATT and CDR2 SNEGSKA (reference sequence). The CDR3 contains 15 residues. Between the trimmed V and J ends, which lost 2 bases and 3 bases, there was a span of 15 bases.